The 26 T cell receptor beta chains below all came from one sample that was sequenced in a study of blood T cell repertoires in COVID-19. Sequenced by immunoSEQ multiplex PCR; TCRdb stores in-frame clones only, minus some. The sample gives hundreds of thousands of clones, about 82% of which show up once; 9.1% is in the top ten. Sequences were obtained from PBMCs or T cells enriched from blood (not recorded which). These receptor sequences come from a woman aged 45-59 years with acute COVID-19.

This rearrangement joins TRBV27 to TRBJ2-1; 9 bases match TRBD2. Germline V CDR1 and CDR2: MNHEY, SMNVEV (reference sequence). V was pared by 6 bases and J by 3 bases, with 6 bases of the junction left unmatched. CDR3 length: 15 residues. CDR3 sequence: CASRHQAGGYNEQFF. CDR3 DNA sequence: TGTGCCAGCAGGCACCAAGCGGGGGGCTACAATGAGCAGTTCTTC.

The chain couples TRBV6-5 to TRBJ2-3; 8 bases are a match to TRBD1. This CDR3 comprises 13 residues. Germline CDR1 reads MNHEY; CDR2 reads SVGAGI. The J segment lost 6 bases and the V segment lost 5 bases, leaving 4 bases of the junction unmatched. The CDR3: CASSPDRADTQYF. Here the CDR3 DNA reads TGTGCCAGCAGTCCGGACAGGGCCGATACGCAGTATTTT.

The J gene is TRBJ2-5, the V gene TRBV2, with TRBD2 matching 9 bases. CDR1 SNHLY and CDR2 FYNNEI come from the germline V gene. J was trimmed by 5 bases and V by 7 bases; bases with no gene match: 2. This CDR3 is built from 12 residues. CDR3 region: CASKRGAETQYF. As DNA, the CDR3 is TGTGCCAGCAAGCGGGGGGCTGAGACCCAGTACTTC.

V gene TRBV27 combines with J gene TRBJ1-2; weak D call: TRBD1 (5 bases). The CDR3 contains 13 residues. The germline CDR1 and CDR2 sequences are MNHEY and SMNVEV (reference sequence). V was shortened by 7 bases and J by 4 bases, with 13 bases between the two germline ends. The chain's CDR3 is CASKELGGYGYTF. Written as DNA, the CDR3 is TGTGCCAGCAAGGAGCTGGGGGGCTATGGCTACACCTTC.

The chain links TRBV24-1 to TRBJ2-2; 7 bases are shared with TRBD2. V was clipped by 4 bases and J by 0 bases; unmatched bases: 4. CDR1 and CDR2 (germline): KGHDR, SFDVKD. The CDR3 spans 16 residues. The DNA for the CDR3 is TGTGCCACCAGTGACTCGGGACTATCGAACACCGGGGAGCTGTTTTTT. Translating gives CATSDSGLSNTGELFF.

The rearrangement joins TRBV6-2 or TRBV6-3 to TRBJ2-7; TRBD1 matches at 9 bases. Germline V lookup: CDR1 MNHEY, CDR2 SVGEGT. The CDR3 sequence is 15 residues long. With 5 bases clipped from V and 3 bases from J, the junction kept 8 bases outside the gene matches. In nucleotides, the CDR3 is TGTGCCAGCAGTCAGAGACAGGGGGGTAACTACGAGCAGTACTTC. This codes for CASSQRQGGNYEQYF.

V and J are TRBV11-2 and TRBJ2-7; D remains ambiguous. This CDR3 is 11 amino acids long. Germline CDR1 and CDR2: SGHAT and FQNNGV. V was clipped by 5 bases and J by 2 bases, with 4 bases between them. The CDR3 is CASSATYEQYF. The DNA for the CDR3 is TGTGCCAGCAGCGCGACCTACGAGCAGTACTTC.

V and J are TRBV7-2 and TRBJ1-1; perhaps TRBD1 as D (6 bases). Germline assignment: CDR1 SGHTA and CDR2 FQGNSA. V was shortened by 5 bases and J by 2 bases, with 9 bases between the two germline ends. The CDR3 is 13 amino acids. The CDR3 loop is CASSRQDNTEAFF. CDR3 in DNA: TGTGCCAGCAGCCGACAGGACAACACTGAAGCTTTCTTT.

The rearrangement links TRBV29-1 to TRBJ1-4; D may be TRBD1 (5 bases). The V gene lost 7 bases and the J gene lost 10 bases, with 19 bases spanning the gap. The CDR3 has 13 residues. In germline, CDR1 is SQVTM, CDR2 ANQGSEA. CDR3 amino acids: CSAERDAGGKLFF. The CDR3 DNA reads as TGCAGCGCAGAGCGGGACGCGGGGGGAAAACTGTTTTTT.

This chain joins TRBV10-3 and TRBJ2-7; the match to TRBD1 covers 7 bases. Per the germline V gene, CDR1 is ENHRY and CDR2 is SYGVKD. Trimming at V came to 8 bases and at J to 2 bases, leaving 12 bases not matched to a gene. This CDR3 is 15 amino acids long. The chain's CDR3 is CAIGETGNPTYEQYF. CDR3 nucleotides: TGTGCCATCGGCGAGACAGGGAACCCGACCTACGAGCAGTACTTC.

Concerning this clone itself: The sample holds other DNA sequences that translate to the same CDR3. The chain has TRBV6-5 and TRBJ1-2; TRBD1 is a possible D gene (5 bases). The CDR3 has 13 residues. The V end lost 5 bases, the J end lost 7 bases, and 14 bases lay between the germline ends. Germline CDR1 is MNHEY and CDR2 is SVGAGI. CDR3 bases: TGTGCCAGCAGTCGCGGAGGGGTAGCTGGCTACACCTTC. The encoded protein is CASSRGGVAGYTF.

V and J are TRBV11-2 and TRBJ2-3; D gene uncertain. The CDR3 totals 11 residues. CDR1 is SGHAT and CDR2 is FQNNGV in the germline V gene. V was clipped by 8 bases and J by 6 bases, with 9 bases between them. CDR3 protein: CASEKEDTQYF. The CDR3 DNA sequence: TGTGCCAGCGAGAAGGAGGATACGCAGTATTTT.

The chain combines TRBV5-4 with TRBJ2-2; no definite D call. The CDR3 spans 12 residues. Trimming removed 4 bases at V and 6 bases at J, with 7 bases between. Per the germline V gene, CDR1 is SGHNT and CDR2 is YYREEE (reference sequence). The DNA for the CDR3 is TGTGCCAGCAGCCTAAACCCCGGGGAGCTGTTTTTT. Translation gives CASSLNPGELFF.

CDR3 bases: TGTGCCAGCTCACCAGGGACTAGCGGGGGTATAGCCAAAAACATTCAGTACTTC. This translates into CASSPGTSGGIAKNIQYF. V and J are TRBV18 and TRBJ2-4; TRBD2 aligns across 14 bases. From germline, CDR1 is KGHSH and CDR2 LQKENI. J lost 0 bases, V lost 2 bases, and 3 bases had no gene match. The CDR3 has 18 amino acids.

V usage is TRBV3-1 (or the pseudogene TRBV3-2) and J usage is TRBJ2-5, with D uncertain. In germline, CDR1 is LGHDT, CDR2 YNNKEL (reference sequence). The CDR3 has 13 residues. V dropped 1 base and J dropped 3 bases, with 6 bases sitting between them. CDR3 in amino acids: CASSQVRKETQYF. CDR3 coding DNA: TGTGCCAGCAGCCAAGTCAGAAAAGAGACCCAGTACTTC.

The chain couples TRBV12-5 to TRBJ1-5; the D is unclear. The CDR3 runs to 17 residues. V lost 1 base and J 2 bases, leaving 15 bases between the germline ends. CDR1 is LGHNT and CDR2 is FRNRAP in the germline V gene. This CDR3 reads CASGLDLLGEGNQPQHF. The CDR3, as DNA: TGTGCTAGTGGTTTGGACCTTCTAGGTGAAGGCAATCAGCCCCAGCATTTT. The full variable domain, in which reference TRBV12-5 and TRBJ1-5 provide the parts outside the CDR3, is DARVTQTPRHKVTEMGQEVTMRCQPILGHNTVFWYRQTMMQGLELLAYFRNRAPLDDSGMPKDRFSAEMPDATLATLKIQPSEPRDSAVYFCASGLDLLGEGNQPQHFGDGTRLSIL.

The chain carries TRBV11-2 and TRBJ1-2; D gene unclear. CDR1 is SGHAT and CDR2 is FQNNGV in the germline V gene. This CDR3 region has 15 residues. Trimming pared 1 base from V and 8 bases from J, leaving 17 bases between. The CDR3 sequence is CASSLGFGEERGYTF. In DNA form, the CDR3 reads TGTGCCAGCAGCTTAGGATTTGGGGAGGAGCGGGGCTACACCTTC.

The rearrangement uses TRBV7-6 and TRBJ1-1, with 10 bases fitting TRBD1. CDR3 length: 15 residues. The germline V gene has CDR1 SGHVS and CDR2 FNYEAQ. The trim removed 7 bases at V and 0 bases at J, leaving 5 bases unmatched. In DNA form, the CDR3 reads TGTGCCAGCAAAGGACAGGGGGGCTTGAACACTGAAGCTTTCTTT. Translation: CASKGQGGLNTEAFF.

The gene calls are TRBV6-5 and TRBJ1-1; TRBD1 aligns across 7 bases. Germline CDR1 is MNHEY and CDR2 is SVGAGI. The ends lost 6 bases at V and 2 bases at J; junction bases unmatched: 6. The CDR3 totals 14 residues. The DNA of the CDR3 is TGTGCCAGCAGACTTGGACAGGCTAACACTGAAGCTTTCTTT. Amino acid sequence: CASRLGQANTEAFF.

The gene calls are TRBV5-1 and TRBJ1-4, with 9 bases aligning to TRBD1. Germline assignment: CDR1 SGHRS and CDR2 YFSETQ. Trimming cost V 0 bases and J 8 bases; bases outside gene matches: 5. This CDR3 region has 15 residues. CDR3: CASSLGQGGMEKLFF. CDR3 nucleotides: TGCGCCAGCAGCTTGGGACAGGGGGGTATGGAAAAACTGTTTTTT.

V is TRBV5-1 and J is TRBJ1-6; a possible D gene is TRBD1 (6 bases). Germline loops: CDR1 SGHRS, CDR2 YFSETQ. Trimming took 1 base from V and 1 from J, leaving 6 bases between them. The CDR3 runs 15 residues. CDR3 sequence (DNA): TGCGCCAGCAGCTTGACAGGGTCCTATAATTCACCCCTCCACTTT. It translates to CASSLTGSYNSPLHF.

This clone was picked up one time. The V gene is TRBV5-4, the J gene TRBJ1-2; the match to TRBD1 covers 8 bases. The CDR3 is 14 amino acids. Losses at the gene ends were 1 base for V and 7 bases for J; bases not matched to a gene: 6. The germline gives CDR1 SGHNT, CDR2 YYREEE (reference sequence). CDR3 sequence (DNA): TGTGCCAGCAGCTTGCCAGACAGGGGAACTGGCTACACCTTC. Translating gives CASSLPDRGTGYTF.

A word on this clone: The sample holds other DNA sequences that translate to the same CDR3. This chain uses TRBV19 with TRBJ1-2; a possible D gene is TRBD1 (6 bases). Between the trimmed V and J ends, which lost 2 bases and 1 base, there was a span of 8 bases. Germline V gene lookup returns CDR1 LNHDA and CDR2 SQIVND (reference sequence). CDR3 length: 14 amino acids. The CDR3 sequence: CASSITGNNYGYTF. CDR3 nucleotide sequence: TGTGCCAGTAGTATAACAGGGAATAACTATGGCTACACCTTC.

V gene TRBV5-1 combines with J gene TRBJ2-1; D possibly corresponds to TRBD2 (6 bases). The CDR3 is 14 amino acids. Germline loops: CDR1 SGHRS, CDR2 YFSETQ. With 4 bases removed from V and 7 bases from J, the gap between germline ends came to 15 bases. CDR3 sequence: CASSLGAGRNEQFF. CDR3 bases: TGCGCCAGCAGCCTCGGGGCGGGGCGGAATGAGCAGTTCTTC.

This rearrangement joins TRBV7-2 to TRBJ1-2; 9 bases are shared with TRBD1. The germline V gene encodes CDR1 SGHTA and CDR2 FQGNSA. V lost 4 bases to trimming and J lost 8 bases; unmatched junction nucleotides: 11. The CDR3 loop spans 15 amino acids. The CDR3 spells CASSSPGQGRGGYTF. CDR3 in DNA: TGTGCCAGCAGCTCTCCGGGACAGGGTAGAGGGGGCTACACCTTC.

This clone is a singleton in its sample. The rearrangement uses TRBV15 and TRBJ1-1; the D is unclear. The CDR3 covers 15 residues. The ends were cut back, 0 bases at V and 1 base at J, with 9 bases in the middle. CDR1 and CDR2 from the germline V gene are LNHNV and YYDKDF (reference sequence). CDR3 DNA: TGTGCCACCAGCAGAGAAGCAAGAGGGAACACTGAAGCTTTCTTT. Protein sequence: CATSREARGNTEAFF.